This T cell receptor (beta chain) appears in the sequencing data of a study of blood T cell repertoires in COVID-19. Study summary: From T cells, B-cell-depleted T cells, or PBMCs came the material, which was cDNA or gDNA.

V lost 5 bases to trimming and J lost 4 bases, with 8 bases between them. The CDR3 contains 11 residues. Germline CDR1 reads DFQATT; CDR2 reads SNEGSKA (reference sequence). TCRdb's copy holds only in-frame clones and misses some; the assay was immunoSEQ multiplex PCR. The sample consists of about 50,000 clones, under 85% of them appearing once. The sequenced sample consisted of peripheral blood. The chain joins TRBV20-1 to TRBJ1-2, with D hard to call. The clonotype was recovered from a man aged 55 to 69 with acute or convalescent COVID-19. The CDR3 DNA is TGCAGTGCTCGGCGGGCCTATGGCTACACCTTC. Encoded protein: CSARRAYGYTF.